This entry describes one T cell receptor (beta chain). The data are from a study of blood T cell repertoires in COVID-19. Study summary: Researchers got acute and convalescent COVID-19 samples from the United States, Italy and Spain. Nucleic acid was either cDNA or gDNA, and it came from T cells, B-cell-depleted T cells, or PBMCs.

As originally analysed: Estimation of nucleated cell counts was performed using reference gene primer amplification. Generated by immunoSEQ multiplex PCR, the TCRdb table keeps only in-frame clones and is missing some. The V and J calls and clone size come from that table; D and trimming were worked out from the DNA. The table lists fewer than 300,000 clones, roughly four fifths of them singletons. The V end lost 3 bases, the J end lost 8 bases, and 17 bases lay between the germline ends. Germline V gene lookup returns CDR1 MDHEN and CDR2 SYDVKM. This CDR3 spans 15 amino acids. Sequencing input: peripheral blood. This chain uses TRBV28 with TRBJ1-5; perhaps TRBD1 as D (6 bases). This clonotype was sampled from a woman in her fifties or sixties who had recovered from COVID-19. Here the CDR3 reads CASSLGAQGMKPQHF. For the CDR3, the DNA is TGTGCCAGCAGTTTGGGGGCCCAGGGTATGAAGCCCCAGCATTTT.